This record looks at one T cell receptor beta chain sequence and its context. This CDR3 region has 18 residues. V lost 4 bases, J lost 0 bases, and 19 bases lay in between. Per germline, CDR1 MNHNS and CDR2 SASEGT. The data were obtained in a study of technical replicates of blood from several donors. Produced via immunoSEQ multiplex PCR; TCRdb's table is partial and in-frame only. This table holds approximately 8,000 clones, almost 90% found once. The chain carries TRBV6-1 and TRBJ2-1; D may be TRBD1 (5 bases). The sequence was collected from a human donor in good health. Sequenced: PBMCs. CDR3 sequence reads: CASSGPPKGPSSYNEQFF. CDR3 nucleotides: TGTGCCAGCAGTGGCCCCCCCAAGGGGCCGAGCTCCTACAATGAGCAGTTCTTC.